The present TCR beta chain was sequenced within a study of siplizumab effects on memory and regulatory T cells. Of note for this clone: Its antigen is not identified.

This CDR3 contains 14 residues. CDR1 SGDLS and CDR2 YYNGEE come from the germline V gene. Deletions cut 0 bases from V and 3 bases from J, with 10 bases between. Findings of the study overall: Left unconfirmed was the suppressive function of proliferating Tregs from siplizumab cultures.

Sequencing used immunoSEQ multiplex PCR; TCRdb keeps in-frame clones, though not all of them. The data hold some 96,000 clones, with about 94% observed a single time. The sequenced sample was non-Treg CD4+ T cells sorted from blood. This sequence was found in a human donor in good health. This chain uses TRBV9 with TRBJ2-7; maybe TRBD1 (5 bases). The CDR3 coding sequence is TGTGCCAGCAGCGTAGAGGACAATTACTACGAGCAGTACTTC. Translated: CASSVEDNYYEQYF. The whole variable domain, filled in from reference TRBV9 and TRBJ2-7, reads DSGVTQTPKHLITATGQRVTLRCSPRSGDLSVYWYQQSLDQGLQFLIQYYNGEERAKGNILERFSAQQFPDLHSELNLSSLELGDSALYFCASSVEDNYYEQYFGPGTRLTVT.